The source of this TCR beta chain is a study of memory CD4+ T cells and cytomegalovirus serostatus (dated by TCRdb to the late 2010s). About the full investigation: The roughly 33 healthy Belgian adults in the cohort included 9 who were CMV seropositive and roughly 25 who were CMV seronegative. To replicate a published TCR-based CMV serostatus classifier, the study sequenced CD4+ memory TCRbeta repertoires from a Belgian cohort whose cytomegalovirus serostatus was known. What the work shows at the level of the full study, not this receptor alone: Of fewer than 200 previously reported CMV-associated TCRbeta sequences, approximately 64 appeared in the CD4+ memory repertoires, each in one to five individuals. The original-framework classifier achieved a median bootstrapped AUC of almost 0.97 with a 95% CI of 0.76-1.00 on the Belgian cohort. For CMV serostatus prediction, a median bootstrapped AUC of 0.95 was reached with the original framework, and a median bootstrapped AUC of 0.91 was reached with a US-trained random forest. The results were read as suggesting that the CMV-associated TCR signature is, for the most part, present in the CD4+ memory repertoire. Only CD4+CD45RO+ memory cells were sequenced, in contrast to the original study, in which naive and memory CD4+ and CD8+ populations were covered.

Genomic DNA was extracted from sorted cells with the Quick-DNA Microprep Kit. Amplification of TCRbeta DNA was done with the immunoSEQ hsTCRbeta kit, following the protocol from the manufacturer. An Illumina MiSeq instrument was used to sequence the TCRbeta libraries. Concerning the study's data processing: Once out-of-frame sequences had been removed, approximately 2,000,000 distinct TCRbeta sequences were left, which works out to an average of around 73,000 per individual. Each individual was scored by the count of over 150 previously reported CMV-associated TCRbeta sequences and the total productive distinct TCRbeta count. A beta-binomial model was reimplemented in Python, and scikit-learn random forests with default parameters were trained on data from the US cohort. Classifier performance on the Belgian cohort was reported as the median AUC with percentile confidence intervals calculated over 10,000 bootstrap iterations. Here the immuneACCESS table is served through TCRdb, limited to in-frame sequences with V and J called. Missing clones are a known gap in these copies; in checked studies unresolved V genes cover under half, and the rest lacks a known reason. V and J calls and clone size follow that table, whereas D and trimming were derived from the DNA. This sample lists about 50,000 clones; over 75% were detected once. The ten largest clones take up roughly 0.76% of the sample.

The CDR3 starts with the cysteine, ends with the phenylalanine, and has 14 residues. Only the CDR3 DNA stays, 42 bases, in frame from base 1. From the germline V gene, CDR1 is SNHLY and CDR2 is FYNNEI. V trim: 6 bases; J trim: 7 bases; unmatched bases: 7. This clone is medium-sized (0.01 to 0.1%). Its cognate antigen has yet to be identified. No base quality information exists; no much larger clone differs at one position. Single viable CD3+CD4+CD8-CD45RO+ cells were sorted as memory CD4+ T cells on a FACSAria II. CMV serostatus was determined with a Roche Elecsys assay detecting serum IgG against CMV pp150, pp28, p38 and p52. After thawing, total CD4+ T cells were enriched by positive selection with CD4 magnetic microbeads. Samples originated from another study that specifically interrogated the CD4+ T cell memory repertoire. Peripheral blood mononuclear cells were isolated and cryopreserved according to standard operating procedures, and serum was kept at -80 degrees C. The staining used CD3-PerCP (BW264/56), CD4-APC (RPA-T4), CD45RO-PE (UCHT1) and CD8-Pacific Orange (3B5) antibodies, and Sytox blue was used to exclude non-viable cells.

The TCR comes from an adult in good health and CMV-seronegative. The rearranged chain carries TRBV2 and TRBJ1-1, and 11 bases in between align with TRBD1. Sequenced material: memory CD4+ T cells from blood. The DNA is TGTGCCAGCAGAGAGAGGGACAGGGGGAATGAAGCTTTCTTT. It codes for CASRERDRGNEAFF.